The 4 T cell receptor beta chains below were found in one sample sequenced in a study of blood T cell repertoires in COVID-19. Here immunoSEQ multiplex PCR was the method, and the copy in TCRdb shows in-frame clones only, minus some. The sample holds roughly 200,000 clones, more than 80% seen once. The sample comprised PBMCs or T cells enriched from blood (not recorded which). Source of these receptors: a middle-aged woman with acute COVID-19.

The chain has TRBV6-5 and TRBJ1-1, with D perhaps matching TRBD1 (6 bases). The ends were cut back, 7 bases at V and 10 bases at J, with 22 bases in the middle. CDR3 length equals 14 residues. Germline assignment: CDR1 MNHEY and CDR2 SVGAGI. The CDR3 DNA is TGTGCCAGCAACAGGGATCATACCACCGGATTAGCTTTCTTT. This encodes CASNRDHTTGLAFF.

V usage is TRBV9 and J usage is TRBJ1-3, with D tentatively TRBD1 (5 bases). V was cut by 0 bases and J by 0 bases, with 10 bases left in between. The CDR3 is 16 residues long. Germline CDR1 reads SGDLS; CDR2 reads YYNGEE. DNA of the CDR3: TGTGCCAGCAGCGTAGGTTCAGGGTCCTCTGGAAACACCATATATTTT. Amino acids: CASSVGSGSSGNTIYF.

This rearrangement joins TRBV18 to TRBJ1-4; maybe TRBD1 (6 bases). CDR1 and CDR2 from the germline V gene are KGHSH and LQKENI. This CDR3 contains 12 residues. Trimming took 4 bases from V and 8 from J, leaving 8 bases between them. The CDR3 region is CASSLDREKLFF. CDR3 nucleotides: TGTGCCAGCTCACTGGACAGAGAAAAACTGTTTTTT. The whole variable domain, filled in from reference TRBV18 and TRBJ1-4, reads NAGVMQNPRHLVRRRGQEARLRCSPMKGHSHVYWYRQLPEEGLKFMVYLQKENIIDESGMPKERFSAEFPKEGPSILRIQQVVRGDSAAYFCASSLDREKLFFGSGTQLSVL.

The V gene is TRBV4-1, the J gene TRBJ1-6, with D maybe TRBD1 (5 bases). Germline lookup yields CDR1 MGHRA and CDR2 YSYEKL. V lost 3 bases, J lost 7 bases, and 16 bases lay in between. The CDR3 sequence is 16 residues long. The CDR3 reads CASSQPGRDRNSPLHF. Written as DNA, the CDR3 is TGCGCCAGCAGCCAGCCCGGTCGAGACAGAAATTCACCCCTCCACTTT.